This T cell receptor (beta chain) derives from a study of blood T cell repertoires in COVID-19. The overall study: There were acute and convalescent COVID-19 samples, and they came from the United States, Italy and Spain. PBMCs, B-cell-depleted T cells, or T cells provided the cDNA or gDNA that made up the material.

The CDR3 has 14 amino acids. V trimming: 3 bases; J trimming: 4 bases; junction bases outside the gene matches: 5. Germline-derived CDR1 and CDR2 are LGHNA and YNFKEQ. Profiling relied on immunoSEQ multiplex PCR, and the TCRdb table lists in-frame clones only, not all of them. The sample records a few hundred thousand clones, approximately 85% being singletons. The clonotype was recovered from a man between 50 and 59 years old with active or convalescent COVID-19. The sample was peripheral blood. The J gene is TRBJ1-2, the V gene TRBV4-2; TRBD1 matches 7 bases. Here the CDR3 reads CASSQRQGSYGYTF. The CDR3 coding sequence is TGTGCCAGCAGCCAGCGACAGGGTTCCTATGGCTACACCTTC.